Sequencing of this T cell receptor (beta chain) was carried out in a study of Tregs in tolerant kidney transplant recipients. Whole-study context: CFSE-labeled recipient PBMCs were cultured more than 5 days with irradiated graft donor PBMCs, then FACS-sorted. Study observations and caveats: Activated donor B cell expansion appeared to reveal the most relevant donor-specific TCRbeta repertoire. Biological reproducibility was not directly addressed in this study. Findings come from small patient numbers and require larger validation.

The V and J ends lost 5 bases and 5 bases respectively, with 12 bases between them. This CDR3 contains 13 residues. CDR1 is MNHEY, CDR2 SMNVEV, per germline (reference sequence). TCRdb's copy holds only in-frame clones and misses some; the assay was immunoSEQ multiplex PCR. The top ten hold 3.5% to 4.5% of the sample, which has around 4,300 clones, approximately 53% seen once. A note on this clone: The antigen remains unidentified.

The clonotype comes from a human donor in good health. The V and J genes are TRBV27 and TRBJ1-1, with D uncertain. The sequenced material came from CD8+ T cells from blood cultured with allogeneic cells. This chain's CDR3 is CASSVNEGTEAFF. CDR3 nucleotide sequence: TGTGCCAGCAGTGTAAATGAGGGAACTGAAGCTTTCTTT.